This TCR beta chain appears in the sequencing data of a study of control samples from healthy donors and cancer patients. Repertoires were generated with immunoSEQ multiplex PCR, while TCRdb's copy carries only in-frame clones and drops some. The sample includes about 92,000 clones, almost 85% seen only once; the top ten take around 10%. Trimming stripped 0 bases from V and 5 bases from J, with 20 bases between. The CDR3 totals 18 residues. In germline, CDR1 is LGHDT, CDR2 YNNKEL (reference sequence). V and J are TRBV3-1 (or the pseudogene TRBV3-2) and TRBJ2-1; D assignment may be TRBD1 or TRBD2 (6 bases each). Sequencing was performed on blood. This TCR was sampled from an older woman in good health. The CDR3 sequence is CASSQDGGGIIRDNEQFF. DNA of the CDR3: TGTGCCAGCAGCCAAGATGGAGGGGGTATTATCCGCGACAATGAGCAGTTCTTC.